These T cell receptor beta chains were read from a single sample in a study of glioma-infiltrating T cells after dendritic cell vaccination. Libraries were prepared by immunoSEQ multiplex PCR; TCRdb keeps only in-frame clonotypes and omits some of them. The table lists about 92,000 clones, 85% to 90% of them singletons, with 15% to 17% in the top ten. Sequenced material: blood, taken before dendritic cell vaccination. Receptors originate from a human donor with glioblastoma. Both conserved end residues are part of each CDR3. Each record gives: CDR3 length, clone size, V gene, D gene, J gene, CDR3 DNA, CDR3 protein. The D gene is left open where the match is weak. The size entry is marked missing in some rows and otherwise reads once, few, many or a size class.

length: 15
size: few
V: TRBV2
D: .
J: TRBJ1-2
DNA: TGTGCCAGCAGCACGGGACACCCAGAGAACTATGGCTACACCTTC
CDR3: CASSTGHPENYGYTF

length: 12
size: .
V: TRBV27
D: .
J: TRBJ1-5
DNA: TGTGCCAGCCCTTGTAGCAATCAGCCCCAGCATTTT
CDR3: CASPCSNQPQHF

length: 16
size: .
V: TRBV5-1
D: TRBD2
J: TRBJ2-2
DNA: TGCGCCAGCAGCTACAATAGCGGGAGGGGTAACGGGGAGCTGTTTTTT
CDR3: CASSYNSGRGNGELFF

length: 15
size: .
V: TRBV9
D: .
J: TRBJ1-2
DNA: TGTGCCAGCAGCGCCCGGACAGCCGGCCTATGCGACTACACCTTC
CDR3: CASSARTAGLCDYTF

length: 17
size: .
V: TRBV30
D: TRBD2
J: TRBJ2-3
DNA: TGTGCCTGGAGTGTACAGGCTAGCGGGGGGGTTAAAGATACGCAGTATTTT
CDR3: CAWSVQASGGVKDTQYF

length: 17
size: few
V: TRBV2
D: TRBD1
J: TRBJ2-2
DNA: TGTGCCAGCAGTGAAGCAGCCGGGACAGGGAACACCGGGGAGCTGTTTTTT
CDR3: CASSEAAGTGNTGELFF

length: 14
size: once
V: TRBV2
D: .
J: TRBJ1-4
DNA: TGTGCCAGCAGTGAACAGGCAACTAATGAAAAACTGTTTTTT
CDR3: CASSEQATNEKLFF

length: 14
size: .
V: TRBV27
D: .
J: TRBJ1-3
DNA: TGTGCCAGCAGCCCTCGGGACATCGGAAACACCATATATTTT
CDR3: CASSPRDIGNTIYF

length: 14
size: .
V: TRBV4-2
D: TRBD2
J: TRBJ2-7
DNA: TGTGCCAGCAGCCAAGTAGCGGGAGGCGACGAGCAGTACTTC
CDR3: CASSQVAGGDEQYF

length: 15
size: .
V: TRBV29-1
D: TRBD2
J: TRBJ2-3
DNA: TGCAGCGTCGCACTAGCGGGGGGTTCCACAGATACGCAGTATTTT
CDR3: CSVALAGGSTDTQYF